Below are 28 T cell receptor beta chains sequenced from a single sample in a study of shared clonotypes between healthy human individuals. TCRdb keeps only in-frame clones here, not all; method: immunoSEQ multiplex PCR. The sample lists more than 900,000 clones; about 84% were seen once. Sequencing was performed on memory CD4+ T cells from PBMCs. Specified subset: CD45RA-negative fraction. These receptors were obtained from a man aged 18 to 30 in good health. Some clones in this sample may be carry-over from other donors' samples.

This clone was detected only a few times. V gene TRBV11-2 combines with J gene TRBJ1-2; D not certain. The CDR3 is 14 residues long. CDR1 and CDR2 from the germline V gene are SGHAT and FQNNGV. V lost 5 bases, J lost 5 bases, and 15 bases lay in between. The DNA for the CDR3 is TGTGCCAGCAGCCGCGGACCGGAACCTTATGGCTACACCTTC. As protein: CASSRGPEPYGYTF.

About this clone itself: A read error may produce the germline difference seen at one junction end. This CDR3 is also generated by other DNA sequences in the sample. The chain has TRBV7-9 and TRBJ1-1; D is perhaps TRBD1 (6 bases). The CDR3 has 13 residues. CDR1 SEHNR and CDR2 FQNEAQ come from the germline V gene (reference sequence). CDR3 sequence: CASSYTGFTEAFF. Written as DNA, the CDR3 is TGTGCCAGCAGCTACACAGGGTTCACTGAGGCTTTCTTT.

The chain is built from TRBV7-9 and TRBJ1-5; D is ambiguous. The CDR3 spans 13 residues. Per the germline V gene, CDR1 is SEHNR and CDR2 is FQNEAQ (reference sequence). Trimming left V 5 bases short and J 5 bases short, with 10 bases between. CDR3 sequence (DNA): TGTGCCAGCAGCCCACAAGCGGATCAGCCCCAGCATTTT. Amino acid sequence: CASSPQADQPQHF.

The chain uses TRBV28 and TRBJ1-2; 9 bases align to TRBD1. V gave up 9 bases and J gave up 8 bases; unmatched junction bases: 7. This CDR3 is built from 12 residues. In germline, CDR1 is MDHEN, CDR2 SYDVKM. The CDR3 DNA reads TGTGCCAGTGTACAGGGGGCGCGGGGCTACACCTTC. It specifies CASVQGARGYTF.

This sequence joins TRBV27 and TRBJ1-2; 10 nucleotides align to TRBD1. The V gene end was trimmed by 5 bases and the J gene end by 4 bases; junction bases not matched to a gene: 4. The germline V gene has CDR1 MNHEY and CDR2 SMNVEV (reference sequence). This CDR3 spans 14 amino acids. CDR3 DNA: TGTGCCAGCAGTCCTCGGACAGGGGGCTATGGCTACACCTTC. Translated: CASSPRTGGYGYTF.

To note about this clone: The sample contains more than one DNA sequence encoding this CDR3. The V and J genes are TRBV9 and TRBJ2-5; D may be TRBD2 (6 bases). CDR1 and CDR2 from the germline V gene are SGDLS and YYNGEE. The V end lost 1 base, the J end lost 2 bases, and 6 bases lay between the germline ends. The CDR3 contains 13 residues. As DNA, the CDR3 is TGTGCCAGCAGCGTACTAGCGCAAGAGACCCAGTACTTC. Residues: CASSVLAQETQYF.

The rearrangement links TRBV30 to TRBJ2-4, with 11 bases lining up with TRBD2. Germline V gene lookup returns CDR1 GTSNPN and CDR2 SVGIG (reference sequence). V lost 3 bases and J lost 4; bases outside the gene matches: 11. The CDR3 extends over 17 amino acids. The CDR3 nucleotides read TGTGCCTGGAGCGAGGGAATAGCGGGAGGGCCTAAAAACATTCAGTACTTC. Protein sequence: CAWSEGIAGGPKNIQYF. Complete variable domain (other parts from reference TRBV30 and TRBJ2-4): SQTIHQWPATLVQPVGSPLSLECTVEGTSNPNLYWYRQAAGRGLQLLFYSVGIGQISSEVPQNLSASRPQDRQFILSSKKLLLSDSGFYLCAWSEGIAGGPKNIQYFGAGTRLSVL.

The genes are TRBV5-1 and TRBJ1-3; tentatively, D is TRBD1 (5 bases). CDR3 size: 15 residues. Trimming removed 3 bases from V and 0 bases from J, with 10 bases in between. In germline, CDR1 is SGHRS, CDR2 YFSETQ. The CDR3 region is CASSYQGISGNTIYF. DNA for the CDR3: TGCGCCAGCAGCTATCAGGGTATCTCTGGAAACACCATATATTTT.

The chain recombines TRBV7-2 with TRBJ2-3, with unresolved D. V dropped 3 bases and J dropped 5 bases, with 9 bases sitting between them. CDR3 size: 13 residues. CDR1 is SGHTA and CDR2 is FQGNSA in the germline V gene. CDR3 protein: CASSFNSQDTQYF. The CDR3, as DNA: TGTGCCAGCAGCTTTAACAGCCAAGATACGCAGTATTTT. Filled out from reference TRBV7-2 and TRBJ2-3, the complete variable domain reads GAGVSQSPSNKVTEKGKDVELRCDPISGHTALYWYRQSLGQGLEFLIYFQGNSAPDKSGLPSDRFSAERTGGSVSTLTIQRTQQEDSAVYLCASSFNSQDTQYFGPGTRLTVL.

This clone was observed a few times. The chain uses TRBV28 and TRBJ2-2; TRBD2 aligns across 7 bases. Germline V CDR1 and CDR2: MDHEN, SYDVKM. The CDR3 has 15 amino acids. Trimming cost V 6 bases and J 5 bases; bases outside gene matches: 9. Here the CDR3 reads CASRVSAGPTGELFF. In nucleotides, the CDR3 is TGTGCCAGCAGGGTCTCAGCGGGGCCTACCGGGGAGCTGTTTTTT.

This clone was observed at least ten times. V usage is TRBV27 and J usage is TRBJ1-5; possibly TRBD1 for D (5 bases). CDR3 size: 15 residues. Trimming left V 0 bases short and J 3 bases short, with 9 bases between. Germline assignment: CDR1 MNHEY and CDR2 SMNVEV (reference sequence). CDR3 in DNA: TGTGCCAGCAGTTTATCGGGACTTTTCAATCAGCCCCAGCATTTT. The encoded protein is CASSLSGLFNQPQHF.

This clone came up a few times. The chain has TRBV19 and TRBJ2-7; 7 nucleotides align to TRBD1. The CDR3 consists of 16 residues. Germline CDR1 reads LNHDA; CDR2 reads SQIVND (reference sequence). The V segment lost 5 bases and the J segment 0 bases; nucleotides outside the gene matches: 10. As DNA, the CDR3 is TGTGCCAGTAGTCTAAAACAGGGGTCTGGCTCCTACGAGCAGTACTTC. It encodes CASSLKQGSGSYEQYF.

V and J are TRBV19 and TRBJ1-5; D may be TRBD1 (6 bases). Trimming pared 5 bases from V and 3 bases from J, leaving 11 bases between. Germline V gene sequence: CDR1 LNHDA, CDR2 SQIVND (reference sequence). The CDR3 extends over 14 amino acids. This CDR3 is CASSPGTTNQPQHF. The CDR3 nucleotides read TGTGCCAGTAGTCCCGGGACAACCAATCAGCCCCAGCATTTT.

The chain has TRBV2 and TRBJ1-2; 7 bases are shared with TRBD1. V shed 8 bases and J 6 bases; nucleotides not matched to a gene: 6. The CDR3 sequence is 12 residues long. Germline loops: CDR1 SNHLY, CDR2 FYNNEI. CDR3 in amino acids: CASQTGLHGYTF. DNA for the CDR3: TGTGCCAGCCAGACAGGGCTCCATGGCTACACCTTC.

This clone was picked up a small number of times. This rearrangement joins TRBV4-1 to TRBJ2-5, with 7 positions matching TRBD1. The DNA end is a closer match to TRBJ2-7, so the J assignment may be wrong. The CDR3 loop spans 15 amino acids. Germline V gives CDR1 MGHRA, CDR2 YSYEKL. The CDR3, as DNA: TGCGCCAGCAGCCAAGGGACAGGAGTTACCTACGAGCAGTACTTC. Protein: CASSQGTGVTYEQYF.

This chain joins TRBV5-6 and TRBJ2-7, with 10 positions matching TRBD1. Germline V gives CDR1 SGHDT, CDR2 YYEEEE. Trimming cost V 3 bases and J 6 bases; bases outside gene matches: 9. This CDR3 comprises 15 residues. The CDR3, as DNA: TGTGCCAGCAGCTACCGGGACAGGGGATTTCGCGAGCAGTACTTC. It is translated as CASSYRDRGFREQYF.

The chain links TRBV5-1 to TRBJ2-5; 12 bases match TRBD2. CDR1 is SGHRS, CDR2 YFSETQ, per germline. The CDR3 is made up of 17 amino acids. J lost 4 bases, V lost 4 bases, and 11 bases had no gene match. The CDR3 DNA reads TGCGCCAGCAGCCGATCGCTAGCGGGAGGGCCTTTAGAGACCCAGTACTTC. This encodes CASSRSLAGGPLETQYF.

The CDR3 region is CASSEAGGSRGEQYF. CDR3 nucleotide sequence: TGTGCCAGCAGTGAAGCGGGTGGGAGTCGAGGCGAGCAGTACTTC. The rearrangement uses TRBV6-1 and TRBJ2-7, with D tentatively TRBD2 (5 bases). This CDR3 is built from 15 residues. V was trimmed by 0 bases and J by 6 bases, leaving 15 bases between them. Per the germline V gene, CDR1 is MNHNS and CDR2 is SASEGT.

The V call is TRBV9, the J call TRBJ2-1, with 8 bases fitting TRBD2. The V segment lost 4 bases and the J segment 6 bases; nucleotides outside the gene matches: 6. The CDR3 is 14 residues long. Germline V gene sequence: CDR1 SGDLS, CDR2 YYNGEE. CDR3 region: CASSPPGGVNEQFF. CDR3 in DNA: TGTGCCAGCAGCCCCCCGGGGGGGGTCAATGAGCAGTTCTTC.

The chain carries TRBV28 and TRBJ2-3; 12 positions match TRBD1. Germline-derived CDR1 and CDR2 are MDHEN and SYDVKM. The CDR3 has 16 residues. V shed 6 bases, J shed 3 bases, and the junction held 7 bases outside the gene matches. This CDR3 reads CASRHRDRGQTDTQYF. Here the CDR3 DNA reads TGTGCCAGCAGACACCGGGACAGGGGGCAGACAGATACGCAGTATTTT.

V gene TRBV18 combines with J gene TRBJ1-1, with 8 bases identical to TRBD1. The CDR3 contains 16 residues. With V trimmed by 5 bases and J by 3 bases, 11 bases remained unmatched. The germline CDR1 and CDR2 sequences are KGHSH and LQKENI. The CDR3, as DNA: TGTGCCAGCTCATCCCGATCCGGGACAGGAGACACTGAAGCTTTCTTT. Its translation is CASSSRSGTGDTEAFF.

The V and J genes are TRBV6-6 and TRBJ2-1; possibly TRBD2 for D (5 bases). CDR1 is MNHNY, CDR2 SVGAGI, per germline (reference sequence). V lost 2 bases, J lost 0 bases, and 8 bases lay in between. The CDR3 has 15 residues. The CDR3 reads CASSYRESSYNEQFF. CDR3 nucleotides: TGTGCCAGCAGTTACCGGGAAAGCTCCTACAATGAGCAGTTCTTC.

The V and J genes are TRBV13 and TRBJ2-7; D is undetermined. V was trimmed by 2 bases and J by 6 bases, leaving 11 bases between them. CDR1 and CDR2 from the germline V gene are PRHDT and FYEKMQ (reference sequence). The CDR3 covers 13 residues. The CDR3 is CASSLRASSEQYF. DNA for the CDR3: TGTGCCAGCAGCTTACGGGCGAGCTCCGAGCAGTACTTC.

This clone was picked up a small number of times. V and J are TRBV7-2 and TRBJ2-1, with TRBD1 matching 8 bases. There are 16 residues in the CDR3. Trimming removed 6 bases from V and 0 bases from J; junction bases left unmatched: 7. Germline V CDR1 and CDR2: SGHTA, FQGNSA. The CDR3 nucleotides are TGTGCCAGCAGTTTGACAGGGGCAGGCTCCTACAATGAGCAGTTCTTC. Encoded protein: CASSLTGAGSYNEQFF.

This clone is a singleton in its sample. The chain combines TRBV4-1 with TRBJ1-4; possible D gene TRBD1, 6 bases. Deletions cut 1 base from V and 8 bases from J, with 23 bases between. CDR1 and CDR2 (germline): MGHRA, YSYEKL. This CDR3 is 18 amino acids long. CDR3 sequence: CASSQAMLTGRGYEKLFF. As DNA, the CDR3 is TGCGCCAGCAGCCAAGCCATGTTGACGGGCAGGGGATACGAAAAACTGTTTTTT.

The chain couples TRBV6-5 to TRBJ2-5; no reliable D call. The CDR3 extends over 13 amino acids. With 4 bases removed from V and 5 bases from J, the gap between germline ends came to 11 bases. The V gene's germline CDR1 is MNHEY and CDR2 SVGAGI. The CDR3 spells CASSSISGETQYF. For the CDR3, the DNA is TGTGCCAGCAGTTCTATCTCCGGCGAGACCCAGTACTTC.

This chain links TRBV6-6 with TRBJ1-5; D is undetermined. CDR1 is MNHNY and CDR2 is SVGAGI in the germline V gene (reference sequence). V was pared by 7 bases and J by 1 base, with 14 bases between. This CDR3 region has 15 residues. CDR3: CASTFSLGSNQPQHF. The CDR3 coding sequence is TGTGCCAGCACTTTCTCATTGGGGAGCAATCAGCCCCAGCATTTT.

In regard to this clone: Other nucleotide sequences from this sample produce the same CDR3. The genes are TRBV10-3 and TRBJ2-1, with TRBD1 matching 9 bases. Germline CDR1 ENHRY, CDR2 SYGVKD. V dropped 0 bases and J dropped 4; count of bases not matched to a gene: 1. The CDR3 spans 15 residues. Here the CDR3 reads CAISESGQGYNEQFF. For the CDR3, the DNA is TGTGCCATCAGTGAGTCGGGACAGGGATACAATGAGCAGTTCTTC.